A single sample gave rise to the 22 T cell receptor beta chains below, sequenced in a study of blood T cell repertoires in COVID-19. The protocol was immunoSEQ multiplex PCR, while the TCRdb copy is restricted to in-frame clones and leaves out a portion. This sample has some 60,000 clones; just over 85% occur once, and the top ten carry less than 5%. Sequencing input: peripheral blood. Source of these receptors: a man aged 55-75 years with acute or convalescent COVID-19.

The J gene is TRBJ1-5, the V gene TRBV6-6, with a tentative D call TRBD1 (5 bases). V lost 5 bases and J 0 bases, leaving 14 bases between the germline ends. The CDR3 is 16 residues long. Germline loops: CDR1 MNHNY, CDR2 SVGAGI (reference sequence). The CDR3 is CASSPPPGNSNQPQHF. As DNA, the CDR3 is TGTGCCAGCAGTCCACCTCCAGGGAATAGCAATCAGCCCCAGCATTTT.

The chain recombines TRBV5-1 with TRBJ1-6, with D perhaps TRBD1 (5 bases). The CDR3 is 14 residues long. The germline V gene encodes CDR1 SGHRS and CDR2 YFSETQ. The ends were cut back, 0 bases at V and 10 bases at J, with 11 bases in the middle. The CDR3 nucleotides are TGCGCCAGCAGCTTGGAGGGGATGAGGTCACCCCTCCACTTT. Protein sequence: CASSLEGMRSPLHF.

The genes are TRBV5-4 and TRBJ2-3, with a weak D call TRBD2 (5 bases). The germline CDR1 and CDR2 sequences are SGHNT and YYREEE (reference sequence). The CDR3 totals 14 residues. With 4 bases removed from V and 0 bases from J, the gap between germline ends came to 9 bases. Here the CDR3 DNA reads TGTGCCAGCAGCACCCGGACTAGCACAGATACGCAGTATTTT. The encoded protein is CASSTRTSTDTQYF.

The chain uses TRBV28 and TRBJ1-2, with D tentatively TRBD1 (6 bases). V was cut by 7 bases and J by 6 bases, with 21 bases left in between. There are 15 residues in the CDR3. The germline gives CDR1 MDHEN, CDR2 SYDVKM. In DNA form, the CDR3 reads TGTGCCAGCAACTTCCCTCAGACAGGAGACCATGGCTACACCTTC. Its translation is CASNFPQTGDHGYTF.

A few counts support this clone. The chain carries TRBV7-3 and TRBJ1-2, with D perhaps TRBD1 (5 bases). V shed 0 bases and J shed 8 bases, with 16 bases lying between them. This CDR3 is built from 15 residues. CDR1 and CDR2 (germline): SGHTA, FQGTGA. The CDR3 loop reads CASSLTGQADRGYTF. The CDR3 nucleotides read TGTGCCAGCAGCTTAACGGGGCAGGCGGATAGGGGCTACACCTTC.

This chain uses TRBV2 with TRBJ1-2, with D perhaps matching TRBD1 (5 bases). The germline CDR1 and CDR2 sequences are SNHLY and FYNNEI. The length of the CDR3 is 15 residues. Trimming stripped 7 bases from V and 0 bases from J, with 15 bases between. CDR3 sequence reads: CASKAQGGSNYGYTF. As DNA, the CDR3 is TGTGCCAGCAAGGCCCAGGGCGGATCTAACTATGGCTACACCTTC.

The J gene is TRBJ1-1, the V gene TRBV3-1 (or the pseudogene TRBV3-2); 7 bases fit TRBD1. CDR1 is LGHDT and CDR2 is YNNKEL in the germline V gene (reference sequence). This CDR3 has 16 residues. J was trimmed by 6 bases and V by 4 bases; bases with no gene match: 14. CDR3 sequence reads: CASSRNSYRGSAEAFF. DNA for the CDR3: TGTGCCAGCAGCCGAAATTCCTACAGGGGAAGCGCTGAAGCTTTCTTT.

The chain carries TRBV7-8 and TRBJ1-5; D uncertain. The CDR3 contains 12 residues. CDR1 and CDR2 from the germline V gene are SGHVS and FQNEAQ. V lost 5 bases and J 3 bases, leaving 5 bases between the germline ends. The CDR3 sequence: CASSTFNQPQHF. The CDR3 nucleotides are TGTGCCAGCAGCACTTTCAATCAGCCCCAGCATTTT.

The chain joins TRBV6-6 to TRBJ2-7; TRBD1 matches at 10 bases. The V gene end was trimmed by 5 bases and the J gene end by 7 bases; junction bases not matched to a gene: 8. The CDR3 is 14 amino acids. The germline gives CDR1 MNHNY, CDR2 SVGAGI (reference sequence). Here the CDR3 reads CASSPGTGVREQYF. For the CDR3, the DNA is TGTGCCAGCAGTCCCGGGACAGGGGTGAGGGAGCAGTACTTC.

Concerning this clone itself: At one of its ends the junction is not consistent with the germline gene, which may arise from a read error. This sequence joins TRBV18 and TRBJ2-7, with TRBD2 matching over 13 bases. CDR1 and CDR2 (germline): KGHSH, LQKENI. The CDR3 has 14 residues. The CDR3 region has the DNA TGTGCCAGCTCCCCACTAGCGGGAGGGGACGAGCAGTACTTC. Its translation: CASSPLAGGDEQYF.

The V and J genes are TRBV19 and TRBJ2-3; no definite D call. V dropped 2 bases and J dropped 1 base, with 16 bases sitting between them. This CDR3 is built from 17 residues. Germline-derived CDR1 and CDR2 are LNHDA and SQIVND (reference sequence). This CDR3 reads CASSISFEFPGTDTQYF. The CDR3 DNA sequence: TGTGCCAGTAGTATAAGCTTCGAGTTTCCGGGCACAGATACGCAGTATTTT. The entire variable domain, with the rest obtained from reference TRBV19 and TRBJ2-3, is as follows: DGGITQSPKYLFRKEGQNVTLSCEQNLNHDAMYWYRQDPGQGLRLIYYSQIVNDFQKGDIAEGYSVSREKKESFPLTVTSAQKNPTAFYLCASSISFEFPGTDTQYFGPGTRLTVL.

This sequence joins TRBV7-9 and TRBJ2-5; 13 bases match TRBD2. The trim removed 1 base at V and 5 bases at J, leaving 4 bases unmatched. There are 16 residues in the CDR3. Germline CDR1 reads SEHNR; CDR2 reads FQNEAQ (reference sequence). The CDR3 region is CASSLELAGGPETQYF. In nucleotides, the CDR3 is TGTGCCAGCAGCTTAGAACTAGCGGGAGGGCCTGAGACCCAGTACTTC.

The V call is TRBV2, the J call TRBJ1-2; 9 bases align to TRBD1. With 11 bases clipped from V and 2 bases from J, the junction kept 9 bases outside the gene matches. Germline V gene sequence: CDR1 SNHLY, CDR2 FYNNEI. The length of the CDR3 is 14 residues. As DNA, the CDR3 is TGTGCCGGACAGGGGAAGAATGAGAACTATGGCTACACCTTC. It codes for CAGQGKNENYGYTF.

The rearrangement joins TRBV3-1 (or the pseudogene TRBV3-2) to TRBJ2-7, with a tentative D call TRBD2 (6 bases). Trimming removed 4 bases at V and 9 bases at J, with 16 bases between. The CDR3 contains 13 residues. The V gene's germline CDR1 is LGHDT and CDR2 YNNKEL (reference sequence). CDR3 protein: CASSPQGLGGQYF. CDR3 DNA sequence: TGTGCCAGCAGCCCCCAGGGTTTGGGAGGGCAGTACTTC.

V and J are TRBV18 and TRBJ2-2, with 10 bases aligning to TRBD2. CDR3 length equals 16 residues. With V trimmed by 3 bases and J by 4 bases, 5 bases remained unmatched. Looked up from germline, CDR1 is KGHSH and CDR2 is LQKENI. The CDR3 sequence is CASSPFSGRSTGELFF. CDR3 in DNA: TGTGCCAGCTCACCCTTTAGCGGGAGGAGCACCGGGGAGCTGTTTTTT.

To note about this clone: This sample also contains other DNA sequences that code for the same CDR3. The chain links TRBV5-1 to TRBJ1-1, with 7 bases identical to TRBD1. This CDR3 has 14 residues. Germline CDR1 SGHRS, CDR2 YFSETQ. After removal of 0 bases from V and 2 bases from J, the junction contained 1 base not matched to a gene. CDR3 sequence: CASSLGTGNTEAFF. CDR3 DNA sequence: TGCGCCAGCAGCTTGGGGACAGGAAACACTGAAGCTTTCTTT.

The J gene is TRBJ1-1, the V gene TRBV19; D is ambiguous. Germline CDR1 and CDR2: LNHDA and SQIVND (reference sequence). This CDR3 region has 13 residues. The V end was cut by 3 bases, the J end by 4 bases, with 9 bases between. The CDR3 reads CASSMWEATEAFF. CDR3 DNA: TGTGCCAGTAGTATGTGGGAGGCCACTGAAGCTTTCTTT.

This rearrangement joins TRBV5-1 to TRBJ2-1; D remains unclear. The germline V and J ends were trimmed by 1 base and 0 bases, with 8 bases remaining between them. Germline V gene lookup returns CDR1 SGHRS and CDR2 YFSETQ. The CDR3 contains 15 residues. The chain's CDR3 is CASSLYGSSYNEQFF. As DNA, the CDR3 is TGCGCCAGCAGCTTGTACGGTAGCTCCTACAATGAGCAGTTCTTC. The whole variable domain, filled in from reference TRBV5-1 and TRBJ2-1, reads KAGVTQTPRYLIKTRGQQVTLSCSPISGHRSVSWYQQTPGQGLQFLFEYFSETQRNKGNFPGRFSGRQFSNSRSEMNVSTLELGDSALYLCASSLYGSSYNEQFFGPGTRLTVL.

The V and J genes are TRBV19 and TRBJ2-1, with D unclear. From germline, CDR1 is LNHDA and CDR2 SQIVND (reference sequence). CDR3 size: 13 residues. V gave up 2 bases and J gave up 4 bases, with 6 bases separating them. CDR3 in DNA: TGTGCCAGTAGTATAATGTCGTACAATGAGCAGTTCTTC. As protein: CASSIMSYNEQFF.

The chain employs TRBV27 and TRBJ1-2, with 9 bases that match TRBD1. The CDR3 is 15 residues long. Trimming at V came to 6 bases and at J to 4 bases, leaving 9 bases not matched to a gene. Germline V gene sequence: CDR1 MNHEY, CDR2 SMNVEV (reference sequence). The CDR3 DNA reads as TGTGCCAGCAGCTACCGTCAGGACAGGGGCTATGGCTACACCTTC. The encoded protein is CASSYRQDRGYGYTF.

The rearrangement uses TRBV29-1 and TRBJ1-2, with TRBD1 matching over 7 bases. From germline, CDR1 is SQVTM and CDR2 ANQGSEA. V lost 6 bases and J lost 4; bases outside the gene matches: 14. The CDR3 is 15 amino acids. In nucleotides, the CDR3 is TGCAGCGTCCACGGACAGGCATCACGTCTCTATGGCTACACCTTC. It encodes CSVHGQASRLYGYTF.

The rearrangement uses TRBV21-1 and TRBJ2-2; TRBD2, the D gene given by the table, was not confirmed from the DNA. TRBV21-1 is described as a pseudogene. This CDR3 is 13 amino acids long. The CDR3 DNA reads TGTGCCAGCAGCAAAGCCGAGGTTGAGGAGCTGTTTTTT. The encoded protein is CASSKAEVEELFF.